The next 30 T cell receptor beta chains were all read from a single sample in a study of T cells in Graves' hyperthyroidism and ophthalmopathy (dated by TCRdb to 2018 to 2020). To prepare the library, multiplex PCR was applied. The sequencer was an Illumina HiSeq 2000. The TCR beta CDR3 regions were amplified from RNA transcripts. The TCR CDR3 was subjected to a first round of RT-PCR using the HTBI primer set and the Qiagen OneStep RT-PCR kit. TCRdb reanalyzed the raw reads on its own, using fastp at Q25 for trimming and MiXCR for clone calling, and kept in-frame beta chains. CDR3 protein sequences are deduplicated, and each keeps its most common genes and DNA. Across this sample there are 460,000 or so distinct CDR3 sequences, with 13% to 15% seen only once. The top ten constitute less than 20% of the sample. Material: blood. The receptors stem from a woman aged 18-29 years with Graves' hyperthyroidism.

This clonotype was seen at least ten times. The chain is built from TRBV7-2 and TRBJ2-2; D unresolved. V lost 0 bases, J lost 0 bases, and 8 bases lay in between. From germline, CDR1 is SGHTA and CDR2 FQGNSA. CDR3 length: 16 amino acids. CDR3 loop: CASSLALAANTGELFF. In DNA form, the CDR3 reads TGTGCCAGCAGCTTAGCCCTCGCAGCGAACACCGGGGAGCTGTTTTTT.

This clonotype was counted ten times or more. This chain connects TRBV12-3 or TRBV12-4 to TRBJ1-2; D is unclear. V lost 2 bases, J lost 14 bases, and 15 bases lay in between. This CDR3 comprises 12 residues. The CDR3 here is CASSLLQGRSTF. CDR3 DNA sequence: TGTGCCAGCAGTTTATTACAAGGGAGGTCGACCTTC.

This clonotype was picked up many times. The chain carries TRBV24-1 and TRBJ2-7; the match to TRBD2 covers 11 bases. Losses at the gene ends were 5 bases for V and 3 bases for J; bases not matched to a gene: 2. Germline V lookup: CDR1 KGHDR, CDR2 SFDVKD. The CDR3 consists of 14 residues. The CDR3: CATSGGTSGYEQYF. CDR3 in DNA: TGTGCCACCAGTGGCGGGACTAGCGGCTACGAGCAGTACTTC.

The chain is built from TRBV9 and TRBJ2-1, with 8 bases that match TRBD2. The CDR3 loop spans 15 amino acids. The ends lost 4 bases at V and 8 bases at J; junction bases unmatched: 11. CDR1 is SGDLS and CDR2 is YYNGEE in the germline V gene. CDR3 DNA sequence: TGTGCCAGCAGCCCCTGGGCGGGAGGACGCTATGAGCAGTTCTTC. It specifies CASSPWAGGRYEQFF. Full variable domain (remainder filled in from reference TRBV9 and TRBJ2-1): DSGVTQTPKHLITATGQRVTLRCSPRSGDLSVYWYQQSLDQGLQFLIQYYNGEERAKGNILERFSAQQFPDLHSELNLSSLELGDSALYFCASSPWAGGRYEQFFGPGTRLTVL.

This clonotype was counted only a few times. Compared with germline, one end of the junction differs, possibly owing to a read error. The DNA for the CDR3 is TGCAGTGCCAGAGAAGCGGGAGGGCCTGATAATGAGCAGTTCTTC. Amino acids: CSAREAGGPDNEQFF. The V call is TRBV20-1, the J call TRBJ2-1, with TRBD2 identical over 10 bases. This CDR3 is 15 amino acids long. The germline V gene encodes CDR1 DFQATT and CDR2 SNEGSKA (reference sequence).

The chain carries TRBV28 and TRBJ2-3; the D is unclear. This CDR3 has 16 residues. Trimming took 0 bases from V and 0 from J, leaving 10 bases between them. From germline, CDR1 is MDHEN and CDR2 SYDVKM. CDR3 DNA: TGTGCCAGCAGTTTATGGTCAGAGACTAGCACAGATACGCAGTATTTT. It encodes CASSLWSETSTDTQYF.

The chain employs TRBV6-1 and TRBJ2-3; D is perhaps TRBD1 or TRBD2 (6 bases each). This CDR3 is built from 14 residues. V was pared by 6 bases and J by 9 bases, with 19 bases between. Germline assignment: CDR1 MNHNS and CDR2 SASEGT. The CDR3 loop reads CASRARQEGRTQYF. The CDR3 coding sequence is TGTGCCAGCAGGGCTCGACAGGAGGGCCGCACGCAGTATTTT.

The J gene is TRBJ1-2, the V gene TRBV20-1; 9 bases fit TRBD1. J lost 8 bases, V lost 6 bases, and 16 bases had no gene match. Germline CDR1 reads DFQATT; CDR2 reads SNEGSKA (reference sequence). The CDR3 is 15 residues long. The CDR3 is CSALGQGVPTGGYTF. In DNA, the CDR3 is TGCAGTGCCCTGGGACAGGGTGTCCCTACGGGCGGCTACACCTTC.

The J gene is TRBJ2-2, the V gene TRBV7-6; D remains unclear. Germline values: CDR1 SGHVS, CDR2 FNYEAQ. The CDR3 sequence is 16 residues long. The ends were cut back, 3 bases at V and 0 bases at J, with 11 bases in the middle. The CDR3 nucleotides are TGTGCCAGCAGCTTGGCCTCCGGGTCGAACACCGGGGAGCTGTTTTTT. Encoded protein: CASSLASGSNTGELFF. The full variable domain, in which reference TRBV7-6 and TRBJ2-2 provide the parts outside the CDR3, is GAGVSQSPRYKVTKRGQDVALRCDPISGHVSLYWYRQALGQGPEFLTYFNYEAQQDKSGLPNDRFSAERPEGSISTLTIQRTEQRDSAMYRCASSLASGSNTGELFFGEGSRLTVL.

At least ten counts were recorded for this clonotype. The chain is built from TRBV19 and TRBJ2-7; TRBD1 agrees at 7 bases. The CDR3 contains 13 residues. V shed 6 bases, J shed 8 bases, and the junction held 10 bases outside the gene matches. Germline CDR1 LNHDA, CDR2 SQIVND (reference sequence). The CDR3 protein is CASRGTDTTKQYF. In DNA form, the CDR3 reads TGTGCCAGTAGGGGGACAGATACTACGAAGCAGTACTTC.

The CDR3 sequence is CASSIRPSGAYNEQFF. The CDR3 bases are TGTGCCAGTAGTATCAGGCCTAGCGGGGCCTACAATGAGCAGTTCTTC. The rearrangement uses TRBV19 and TRBJ2-1; 9 bases map to TRBD2. The CDR3 contains 16 residues. Germline values: CDR1 LNHDA, CDR2 SQIVND (reference sequence). V lost 3 bases and J lost 2; bases outside the gene matches: 5.

This clonotype came up many times. V usage is TRBV6-2 or TRBV6-3 and J usage is TRBJ1-2, with a possible D match to TRBD1 (5 bases). V was cut by 7 bases and J by 4 bases, with 13 bases left in between. Germline values: CDR1 MNHEY, CDR2 SVGEGT. This CDR3 is 13 amino acids long. The CDR3 protein is CASTGTVPYGYTF. The CDR3 DNA reads TGTGCCAGCACCGGGACGGTCCCCTATGGCTACACCTTC.

The V call is TRBV19, the J call TRBJ1-6; 7 nucleotides agree with TRBD1. J was trimmed by 9 bases and V by 0 bases; bases with no gene match: 14. The CDR3 runs 18 residues. Germline CDR1 LNHDA, CDR2 SQIVND (reference sequence). Written as DNA, the CDR3 is TGTGCCAGTAGTATAGATCCCCAGGGGGACTGGATTGGTTCACCCCTCCACTTT. Its translation: CASSIDPQGDWIGSPLHF.

This rearrangement joins TRBV6-5 to TRBJ1-5; unclear D gene. CDR1 is MNHEY, CDR2 SVGAGI, per germline. Trimming cost V 2 bases and J 5 bases, with 7 bases left between them. The CDR3 contains 13 residues. CDR3 sequence: CASSYGVDQPQHF. DNA of the CDR3: TGTGCCAGCAGTTACGGGGTCGATCAGCCCCAGCATTTT.

This clonotype was counted a few times. The chain combines TRBV19 with TRBJ2-1, with 10 bases lining up with TRBD2. The germline V gene has CDR1 LNHDA and CDR2 SQIVND (reference sequence). This CDR3 has 17 residues. After removal of 0 bases from V and 6 bases from J, the junction contained 8 bases not matched to a gene. The DNA of the CDR3 is TGTGCCAGTAGTATAGAGGACGGACTAGCGGACTCCAATGAGCAGTTCTTC. Its translation: CASSIEDGLADSNEQFF. Variable domain in full (rest from reference TRBV19 and TRBJ2-1): DGGITQSPKYLFRKEGQNVTLSCEQNLNHDAMYWYRQDPGQGLRLIYYSQIVNDFQKGDIAEGYSVSREKKESFPLTVTSAQKNPTAFYLCASSIEDGLADSNEQFFGPGTRLTVL.

The CDR3 is CASSSRSGTSSGELFF. The CDR3 DNA is TGTGCCAGCAGCTCCCGATCCGGGACTAGTTCCGGGGAGCTGTTTTTT. The gene calls are TRBV11-3 and TRBJ2-2; 8 nucleotides agree with TRBD2. V lost 4 bases, J lost 6 bases, and 10 bases stayed unmatched. The germline gives CDR1 SGHNT, CDR2 YENEEA. The CDR3 has 16 amino acids.

This clonotype showed up just a few times. V and J are TRBV6-2 or TRBV6-3 and TRBJ2-1, with TRBD2 identical over 9 bases. V shed 2 bases, J shed 7 bases, and the junction held 3 bases outside the gene matches. CDR3 length: 14 amino acids. The V gene's germline CDR1 is MNHEY and CDR2 SVGEGT. The CDR3 sequence is CASSYRLAGNEQFF. The CDR3, as DNA: TGTGCCAGCAGTTACAGGCTAGCGGGAAATGAGCAGTTCTTC.

This clonotype has at least ten counts. The V call is TRBV5-1, the J call TRBJ2-7, with a tentative D call TRBD1 (7 bases). The CDR3 runs to 13 residues. The germline V gene encodes CDR1 SGHRS and CDR2 YFSETQ. The germline V and J ends were trimmed by 2 bases and 5 bases, with 11 bases remaining between them. CDR3 loop: CASSLDREDEQYV. Written as DNA, the CDR3 is TGCGCCAGCAGCTTAGACAGGGAGGACGAGCAGTACGTC.

The chain recombines TRBV6-1 with TRBJ1-6; no clear D gene. There are 13 residues in the CDR3. The V end was cut by 6 bases, the J end by 14 bases, with 17 bases between. Germline CDR1 reads MNHNS; CDR2 reads SASEGT. The CDR3 region is CASSPTDGRALHF. CDR3 DNA sequence: TGTGCCAGCAGCCCCACGGACGGCCGGGCCCTCCACTTT.

This clonotype came up a few times. This chain uses TRBV7-6 with TRBJ2-2, with D perhaps matching TRBD2 (5 bases). Trimming removed 1 base from V and 4 bases from J, with 16 bases in between. Germline-derived CDR1 and CDR2 are SGHVS and FNYEAQ. The CDR3 is 17 amino acids. CDR3 bases: TGTGCCAGCAGCTTAGGGGCCCGGGAAGTGGGCACCGGGGAGCTGTTTTTT. As protein: CASSLGAREVGTGELFF.

This chain links TRBV20-1 with TRBJ1-3, with unresolved D. The germline gives CDR1 DFQATT, CDR2 SNEGSKA (reference sequence). V was pared by 4 bases and J by 6 bases, with 13 bases between. CDR3 size: 13 residues. The DNA of the CDR3 is TGCAGTGCTACGGGAGGAGCTATAAACACCATATATTTT. This sequence encodes CSATGGAINTIYF.

This clonotype occurred a few times. This chain connects TRBV19 to TRBJ1-5; 9 bases align to TRBD1. This CDR3 is 18 amino acids long. The ends lost 5 bases at V and 0 bases at J; junction bases unmatched: 11. In germline, CDR1 is LNHDA, CDR2 SQIVND (reference sequence). CDR3 region: CASSPRDREAVSNQPQHF. The CDR3 DNA reads as TGTGCCAGTAGTCCGAGGGACAGGGAAGCTGTTAGCAATCAGCCCCAGCATTTT.

This clonotype showed up many times. CDR3 sequence (DNA): TGTGCCAGCAGCCAATCAAGAATTGGCAATCAGCCCCAGCATTTT. This translates into CASSQSRIGNQPQHF. This sequence joins TRBV3-1 and TRBJ1-5; D gene ambiguous. V was trimmed by 2 bases and J by 2 bases, leaving 10 bases between them. CDR3 size: 15 residues. Germline V gene sequence: CDR1 LGHDT, CDR2 YNNKEL (reference sequence).

In this sample, this clonotype turned up many times. The chain joins TRBV9 to TRBJ1-6; 10 nucleotides match TRBD1. The CDR3 sequence is 16 residues long. CDR1 SGDLS and CDR2 YYNGEE come from the germline V gene. J was trimmed by 8 bases and V by 3 bases; bases with no gene match: 8. CDR3 in amino acids: CASSAGQGVIDSPLHF. The CDR3 DNA reads as TGTGCCAGCAGCGCCGGACAGGGGGTGATTGATTCACCCCTCCACTTT.

This clonotype was seen ten or more times. The rearrangement links TRBV12-3 or TRBV12-4 to TRBJ2-1; D is ambiguous. The CDR3 is 12 amino acids. V was pared by 2 bases and J by 7 bases, with 6 bases between. The CDR3 region is CASSLPLNEQFF. The CDR3 DNA follows: TGTGCCAGCAGTTTACCGTTGAATGAGCAGTTCTTC.

At least ten counts were recorded for this clonotype. V is TRBV2 and J is TRBJ1-5, with D perhaps TRBD1 (5 bases). V was pared by 4 bases and J by 0 bases, with 10 bases between. Germline values: CDR1 SNHLY, CDR2 FYNNEI. CDR3 length: 15 residues. The CDR3 nucleotides read TGTGCCAGCAGTGTGGACACTCATAGCAATCAGCCCCAGCATTTT. Protein product: CASSVDTHSNQPQHF.

This clonotype came up many times. The V call is TRBV6-1, the J call TRBJ2-7; D is unresolved. The CDR3 sequence is 14 residues long. Germline V CDR1 and CDR2: MNHNS, SASEGT. Trimming took 2 bases from V and 1 from J, leaving 9 bases between them. The CDR3 DNA is TGTGCCAGCAGTGAACGTGATAGGTCCTACGAGCAGTACGTC. Translation gives CASSERDRSYEQYV.

This clonotype was recorded at least ten times. This chain uses TRBV6-2 or TRBV6-3 with TRBJ1-1; D unresolved. Looked up from germline, CDR1 is MNHEY and CDR2 is SVGEGT. The CDR3 length is 14 residues. V was pared by 2 bases and J by 0 bases, with 7 bases between. DNA of the CDR3: TGTGCCAGCAGTTACAGTTCCCTGAACACTGAAGCTTTCTTT. This encodes CASSYSSLNTEAFF.

This clonotype has ten or more counts. The V gene is TRBV5-1, the J gene TRBJ2-6; no clear D. The germline V and J ends were trimmed by 0 bases and 0 bases, with 13 bases remaining between them. CDR3 size: 18 residues. Germline CDR1 is SGHRS and CDR2 is YFSETQ. Here the CDR3 reads CASSLGMQSSSGANVLTF. The CDR3 region has the DNA TGCGCCAGCAGCTTGGGTATGCAGAGCAGCTCTGGGGCCAACGTCCTGACTTTC.

With respect to this clonotype: A read error may be the cause here, since a much bigger clone is one base away. The chain couples TRBV5-1 to TRBJ2-7; TRBD1 or TRBD2 may be the D gene (5 bases each). The CDR3 runs to 13 residues. V was trimmed by 0 bases and J by 6 bases, leaving 10 bases between them. CDR1 is SGHRS and CDR2 is YFSETQ in the germline V gene. Here the CDR3 DNA reads TGCGCCAGCAGCTTGGCCCCAGGGAGCGAGCAGTACTTC. It is translated as CASSLAPGSEQYF.